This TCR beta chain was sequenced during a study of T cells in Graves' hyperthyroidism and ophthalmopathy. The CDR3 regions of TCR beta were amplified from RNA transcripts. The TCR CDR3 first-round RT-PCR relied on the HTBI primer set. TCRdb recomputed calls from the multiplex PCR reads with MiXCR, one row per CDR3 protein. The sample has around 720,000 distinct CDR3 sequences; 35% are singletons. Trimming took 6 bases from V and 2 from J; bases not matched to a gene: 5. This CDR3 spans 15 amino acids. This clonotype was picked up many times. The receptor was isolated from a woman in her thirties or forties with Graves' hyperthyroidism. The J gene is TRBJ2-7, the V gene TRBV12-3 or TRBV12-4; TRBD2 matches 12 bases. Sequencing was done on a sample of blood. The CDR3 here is CASSYRTSGTYEQYF. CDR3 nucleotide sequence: TGTGCCAGCAGCTACCGGACTAGCGGGACCTACGAGCAGTACTTC.